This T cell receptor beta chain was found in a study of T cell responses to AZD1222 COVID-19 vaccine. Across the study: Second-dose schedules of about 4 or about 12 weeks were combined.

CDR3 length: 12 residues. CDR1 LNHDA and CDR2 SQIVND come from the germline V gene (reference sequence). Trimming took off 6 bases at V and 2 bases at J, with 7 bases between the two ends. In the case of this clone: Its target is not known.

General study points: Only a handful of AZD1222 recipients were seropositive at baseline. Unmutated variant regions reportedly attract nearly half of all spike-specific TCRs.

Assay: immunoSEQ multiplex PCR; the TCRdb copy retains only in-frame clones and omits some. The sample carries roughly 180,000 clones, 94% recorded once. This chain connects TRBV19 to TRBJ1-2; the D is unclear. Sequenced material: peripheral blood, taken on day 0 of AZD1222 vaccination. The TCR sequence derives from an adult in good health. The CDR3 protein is CASSYKNYGYTF. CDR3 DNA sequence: TGTGCCAGTAGCTACAAGAACTATGGCTACACCTTC.